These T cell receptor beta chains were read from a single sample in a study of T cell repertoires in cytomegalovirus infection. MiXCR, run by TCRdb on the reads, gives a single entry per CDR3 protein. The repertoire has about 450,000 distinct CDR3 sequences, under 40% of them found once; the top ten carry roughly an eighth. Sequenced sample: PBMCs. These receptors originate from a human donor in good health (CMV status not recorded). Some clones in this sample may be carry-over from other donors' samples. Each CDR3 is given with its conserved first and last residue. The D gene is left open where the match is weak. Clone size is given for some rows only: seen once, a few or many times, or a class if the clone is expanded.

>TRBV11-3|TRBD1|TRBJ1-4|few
TGTGCCAGCAGCTTAGGGTACAGGGGGCCGGAAGAAAAACTGTTTTTT
CASSLGYRGPEEKLFF
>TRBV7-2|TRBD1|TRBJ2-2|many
TGTGCCAGCAGCTCACGGGCAGGGGGCAACACCGGGGAGCTGTTTTTT
CASSSRAGGNTGELFF
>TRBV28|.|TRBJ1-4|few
TGTGCCAGCAGATCCGGGACCCCCGGGGGGTATGAAAAACTGTTTTTT
CASRSGTPGGYEKLFF
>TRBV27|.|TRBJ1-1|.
TGTGCCAGCTGCCCGGGGGGGGGTGAAGCTTTCTTT
CASCPGGGEAFF
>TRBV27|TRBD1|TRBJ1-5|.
TGTGCCAGCGCAGCCTCGACAGGGAGTCAGCCCCAGCATTTT
CASAASTGSQPQHF
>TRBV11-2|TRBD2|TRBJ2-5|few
TGTGCCAGCAGTTCCAAGGGGAAGCGACTAGCGGGGTACCAAGAGACCCAGTACTTC
CASSSKGKRLAGYQETQYF
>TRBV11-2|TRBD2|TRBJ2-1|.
TGTGCCAGCAGCTTACAAGTCGGGGGGGTGACTAATGAGCAGTTCTTC
CASSLQVGGVTNEQFF
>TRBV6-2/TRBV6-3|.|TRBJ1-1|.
TGTGCCAGCAGATCGATCCTTAACATGAGGACTGAAGCTTTCTTT
CASRSILNMRTEAFF
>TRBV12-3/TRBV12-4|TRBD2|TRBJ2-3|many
TGTGCCAGCAGCTCACGGGGGGGCCTGGATACGCAGTATTTT
CASSSRGGLDTQYF
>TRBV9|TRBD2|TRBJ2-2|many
TGTGCCAGCAAGCGGGGGACGAACACCGGGGAGCTGTTTTTT
CASKRGTNTGELFF
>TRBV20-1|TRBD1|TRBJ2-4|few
TGCAGTGCTAAGCACAGGGGGCAGGGGAACATTCAGTACTTC
CSAKHRGQGNIQYF
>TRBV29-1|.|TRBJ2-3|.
TGCAGCGTTGTGAACAGCTACACAGATACGCAGTATTTT
CSVVNSYTDTQYF
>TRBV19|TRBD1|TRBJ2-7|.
TGTGCCAGTAGTCCCTCAGGGGGCTTGAGCTACGAGCAGTACTTC
CASSPSGGLSYEQYF